This T cell receptor beta chain was observed in a study of blood T cell repertoires in COVID-19. The repertoire was sequenced with immunoSEQ multiplex PCR; TCRdb's copy has only in-frame clones and lacks some. Counted here are around 73,000 clones, around 82% occurring once; the ten biggest clones make up around 28%. This CDR3 is built from 13 residues. Germline-derived CDR1 and CDR2 are SGHVS and FNYEAQ. The V and J ends lost 3 bases and 5 bases respectively, with 10 bases between them. The TCR was taken from a human donor in a cohort sampled during active COVID-19. The J gene is TRBJ2-5, the V gene TRBV7-6; maybe TRBD2 (7 bases). The sequenced sample consisted of peripheral blood. The DNA for the CDR3 is TGTGCCAGCAGCTTCGGGGGGCGGGAGACCCAGTACTTC. This gives the protein CASSFGGRETQYF.